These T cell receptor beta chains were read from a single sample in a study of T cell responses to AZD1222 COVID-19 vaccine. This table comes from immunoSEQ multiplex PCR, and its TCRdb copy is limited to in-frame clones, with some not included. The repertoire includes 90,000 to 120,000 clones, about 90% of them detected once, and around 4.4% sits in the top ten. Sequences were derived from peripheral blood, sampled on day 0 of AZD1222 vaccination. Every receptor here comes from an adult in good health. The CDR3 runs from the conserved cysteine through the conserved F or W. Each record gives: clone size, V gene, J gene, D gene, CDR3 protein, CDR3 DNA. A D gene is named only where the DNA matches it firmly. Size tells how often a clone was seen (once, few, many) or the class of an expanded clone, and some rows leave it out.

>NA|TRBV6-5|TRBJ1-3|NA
CASSYSTGTSGNTIYF
TGTGCCAGCAGTTACTCGACGGGTACCTCTGGAAACACCATATATTTT
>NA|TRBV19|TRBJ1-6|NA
CASTPIGPIGSPLHF
TGTGCCAGTACCCCAATCGGCCCCATCGGATCACCCCTCCACTTT
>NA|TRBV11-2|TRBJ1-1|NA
CASSLVGENTEAFF
TGTGCCAGCAGCTTAGTAGGGGAGAACACTGAAGCTTTCTTT
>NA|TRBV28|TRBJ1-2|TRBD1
CASSLGGQGRYGYTF
TGTGCCAGCAGTTTAGGGGGACAGGGGAGGTATGGCTACACCTTC
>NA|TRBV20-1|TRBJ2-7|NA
CSASIISSDEQYF
TGCAGTGCTAGTATCATCTCTTCGGATGAGCAGTACTTC
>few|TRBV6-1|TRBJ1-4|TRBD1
CASSEGQGAGEKLFF
TGTGCCAGCAGTGAAGGACAGGGGGCGGGCGAAAAACTGTTTTTT
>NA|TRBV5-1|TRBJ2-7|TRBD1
CASSRTGVAATTYEQYF
TGCGCCAGCAGTCGTACAGGGGTGGCGGCTACCACCTACGAGCAGTACTTC
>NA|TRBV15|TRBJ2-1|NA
CATSRERLGLLGDNEQFF
TGTGCCACCAGCAGAGAAAGGCTTGGATTGTTGGGGGACAATGAGCAGTTCTTC
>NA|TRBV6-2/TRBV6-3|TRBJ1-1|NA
CASSYSTWGFLGESNTEAFF
TGTGCCAGCAGTTACTCGACCTGGGGCTTTCTAGGGGAATCGAACACTGAAGCTTTCTTT
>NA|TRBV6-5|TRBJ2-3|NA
CASSYRGRTDTQYF
TGTGCCAGCAGTTACCGTGGAAGGACAGATACGCAGTATTTT
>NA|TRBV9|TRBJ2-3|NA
CASNEGGGRTSTDTQYF
TGTGCCAGCAACGAAGGAGGGGGAAGGACTTCGACTGATACGCAGTATTTT
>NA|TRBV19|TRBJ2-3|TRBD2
CASSFRGGTDTQYF
TGTGCCAGTAGTTTCCGGGGGGGCACAGATACGCAGTATTTT
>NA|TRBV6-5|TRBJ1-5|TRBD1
CASSPTGKVQPQHF
TGTGCCAGCAGTCCGACAGGGAAGGTTCAGCCCCAGCATTTT
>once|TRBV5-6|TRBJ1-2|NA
CASSNTRDWIYGYTF
TGTGCCAGCAGCAATACCAGGGACTGGATATATGGCTACACCTTC
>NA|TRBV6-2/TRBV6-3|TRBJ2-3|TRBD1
CASSFLQGQYTDTQYF
TGTGCCAGCAGTTTCCTACAGGGGCAATACACAGATACGCAGTATTTT
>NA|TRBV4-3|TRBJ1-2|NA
CASSRMGVGGGYTF
TGCGCCAGCAGCCGAATGGGAGTAGGGGGTGGCTACACCTTC
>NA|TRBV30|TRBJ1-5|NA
CACRDVNNQPQHF
TGTGCCTGTAGGGACGTAAACAATCAGCCCCAGCATTTT
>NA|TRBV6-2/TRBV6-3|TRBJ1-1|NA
CASSETQGRTEAFF
TGTGCCAGCAGTGAGACTCAGGGTAGGACTGAAGCTTTCTTT
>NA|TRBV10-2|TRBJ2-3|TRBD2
CASSEGPAAAGDTDTQYF
TGCGCCAGCAGTGAGGGTCCCGCGGCAGCGGGGGACACAGATACGCAGTATTTT
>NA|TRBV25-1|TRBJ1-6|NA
CASRGFNSPLHF
TGTGCCAGCAGGGGGTTTAATTCACCCCTCCACTTT
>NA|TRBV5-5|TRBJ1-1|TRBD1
CASSLDRGYGTEAFF
TGTGCCAGCAGCTTGGACAGGGGTTATGGCACTGAAGCTTTCTTT
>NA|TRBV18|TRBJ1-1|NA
CASSHDSMNTEAFF
TGTGCCAGCTCACACGACAGCATGAACACTGAAGCTTTCTTT
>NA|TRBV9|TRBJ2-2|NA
CASSVVAGELFF
TGTGCCAGCAGCGTAGTGGCCGGGGAGCTGTTTTTT
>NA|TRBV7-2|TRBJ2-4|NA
CASSFKGGPRANIQYF
TGTGCCAGCAGCTTTAAGGGGGGCCCCCGGGCGAACATTCAGTACTTC
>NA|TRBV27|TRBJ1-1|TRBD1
CASSFSTDRGTEAFF
TGTGCCAGCAGTTTCTCCACCGACAGGGGCACTGAAGCTTTCTTT
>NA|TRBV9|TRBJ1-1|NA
CASSSGRYTEAFF
TGTGCCAGCAGCTCAGGGCGATACACTGAAGCTTTCTTT